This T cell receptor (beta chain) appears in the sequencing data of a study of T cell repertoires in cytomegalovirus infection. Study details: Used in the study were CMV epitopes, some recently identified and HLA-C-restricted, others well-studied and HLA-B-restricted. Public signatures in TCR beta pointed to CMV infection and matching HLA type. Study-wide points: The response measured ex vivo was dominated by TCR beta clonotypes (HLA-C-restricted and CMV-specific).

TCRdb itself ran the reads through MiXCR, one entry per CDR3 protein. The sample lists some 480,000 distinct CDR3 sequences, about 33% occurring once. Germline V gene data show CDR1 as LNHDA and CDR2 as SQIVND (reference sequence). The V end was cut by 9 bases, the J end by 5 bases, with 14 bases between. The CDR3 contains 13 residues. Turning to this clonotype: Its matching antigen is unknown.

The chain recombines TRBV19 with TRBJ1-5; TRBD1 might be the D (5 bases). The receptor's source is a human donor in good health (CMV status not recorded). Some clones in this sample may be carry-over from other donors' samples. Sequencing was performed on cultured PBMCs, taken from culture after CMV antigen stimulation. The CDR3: CAREASGYQPQHF. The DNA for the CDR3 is TGTGCCAGAGAGGCCTCAGGGTATCAGCCCCAGCATTTT.